The 21 T cell receptor beta chains given below trace back to one sample, sequenced in a study of Graves' ophthalmopathy and Graves' hyperthyroidism. Researchers took RNA transcripts and amplified TCR beta CDR3 regions from them. Following a first-round RT-PCR that used HTBI primers, a second-round multiplex PCR was carried out. TCRdb re-called the multiplex PCR reads through MiXCR, storing one row per CDR3 protein. The sample comprises a few hundred thousand distinct CDR3 sequences, under 45% of which are singletons, and less than 4.5% rests with the top ten. The sample taken for sequencing was peripheral blood or thyroid tissue (not recorded which). These receptor sequences come from an adult man with Graves' hyperthyroidism.

This clonotype has ten or more counts. The chain couples TRBV12-3 or TRBV12-4 to TRBJ2-2; TRBD2 agrees at 15 bases. With V trimmed by 6 bases and J by 6 bases, 2 bases remained unmatched. This CDR3 has 15 amino acids. The CDR3 coding sequence is TGTGCCAGCAGGGGGACTAGCGGGAGGCCCGGGGAGCTGTTTTTT. Its protein product is CASRGTSGRPGELFF.

This clonotype showed up many times. The rearrangement links TRBV11-2 to TRBJ2-7; TRBD1 matches 9 bases. V shed 2 bases, J shed 3 bases, and the junction held 5 bases outside the gene matches. The CDR3 runs 15 residues. Germline CDR1 reads SGHAT; CDR2 reads FQNNGV. The CDR3 protein is CASSLRGTGLYEQYF. The DNA for the CDR3 is TGTGCCAGCAGCTTAAGAGGGACAGGGCTCTACGAGCAGTACTTC.

This clonotype was seen repeatedly, ten times or more. The chain carries TRBV29-1 and TRBJ1-1, with a weak D call TRBD1 (6 bases). Germline V lookup: CDR1 SQVTM, CDR2 ANQGSEA. V lost 8 bases and J lost 0, with 16 bases in between. The CDR3 has 14 residues. The DNA of the CDR3 is TGCAGCCCACAGGGCAACTTTATGAACACTGAAGCTTTCTTT. This encodes CSPQGNFMNTEAFF.

This clonotype was seen at least ten times. The V and J genes are TRBV7-9 and TRBJ2-5; D is ambiguous. With 5 bases removed from V and 4 bases from J, the gap between germline ends came to 17 bases. Per germline, CDR1 SEHNR and CDR2 FQNEAQ (reference sequence). The CDR3 loop spans 15 amino acids. The CDR3 reads CASSPPTMYPETQYF. The DNA of the CDR3 is TGTGCCAGCAGCCCCCCAACGATGTACCCAGAGACCCAGTACTTC.

This clonotype occurred many times. The chain has TRBV7-8 and TRBJ1-5, with 9 bases identical to TRBD1. The CDR3 loop spans 15 amino acids. V dropped 5 bases and J dropped 4; count of bases not matched to a gene: 6. Germline V gives CDR1 SGHVS, CDR2 FQNEAQ. CDR3 region: CASSPVTGGNQPQHF. The CDR3 DNA reads TGTGCCAGCAGCCCGGTGACAGGGGGTAATCAGCCCCAGCATTTT.

A single count supports this clonotype. The chain joins TRBV7-8 to TRBJ1-1; no definite D call. Germline assignment: CDR1 SGHVS and CDR2 FQNEAQ. V dropped 3 bases and J dropped 1 base, with 12 bases sitting between them. This CDR3 has 15 amino acids. CDR3 in amino acids: CASSFTTSGNTEAFF. CDR3 DNA sequence: TGTGCCAGCAGCTTTACGACTAGCGGGAACACTGAAGCTTTCTTT. Full variable domain (missing parts from reference TRBV7-8 and TRBJ1-1): GAGVSQSPRYKVAKRGQDVALRCDPISGHVSLFWYQQALGQGPEFLTYFQNEAQLDKSGLPSDRFFAERPEGSVSTLKIQRTQQEDSAVYLCASSFTTSGNTEAFFGQGTRLTVV.

Regarding this clonotype: This could be a read error, since a much larger clone is one nucleotide away. CDR3 bases: TGTGCCAGTAGTATAGGGATGGAACTCGATTCACCCCTCCACTTT. Its protein is CASSIGMELDSPLHF. The J gene is TRBJ1-6, the V gene TRBV19, with D uncertain. This CDR3 is built from 15 residues. Between the trimmed V and J ends, which lost 1 base and 8 bases, there was a span of 12 bases. The germline V gene encodes CDR1 LNHDA and CDR2 SQIVND (reference sequence).

This chain links TRBV29-1 with TRBJ1-1; 7 nucleotides align to TRBD1. Germline V gene sequence: CDR1 SQVTM, CDR2 ANQGSEA. The V segment lost 6 bases and the J segment 1 base; nucleotides outside the gene matches: 2. The CDR3 totals 12 residues. This chain's CDR3 is CSVGGRNTEAFF. CDR3 DNA: TGCAGCGTAGGGGGCAGGAACACTGAAGCTTTCTTT.

At least ten counts were recorded for this clonotype. The chain has TRBV29-1 and TRBJ1-1; tentative D call: TRBD1 (6 bases). Trimming took 6 bases from V and 4 from J, leaving 18 bases between them. Germline-derived CDR1 and CDR2 are SQVTM and ANQGSEA. This CDR3 contains 14 residues. The CDR3: CSVRDTGWGTEAFF. CDR3 in DNA: TGCAGCGTGCGGGACACAGGGTGGGGCACTGAAGCTTTCTTT.

Of note for this clonotype: Being one base from a much bigger clone, this may be a read error. This chain uses TRBV7-8 with TRBJ2-7; D is unresolved. This CDR3 is built from 16 residues. Trimming removed 5 bases at V and 2 bases at J, with 19 bases between. The germline V gene encodes CDR1 SGHVS and CDR2 FQNEAQ. CDR3 loop: CASSAKDGVYPYEQYF. The CDR3 bases are TGTGCCAGCAGCGCCAAAGACGGAGTTTATCCCTACGAGCAGTACTTC.

CDR3 loop: CASGGFGETQYF. CDR3 coding DNA: TGTGCCAGCGGGGGCTTCGGGGAGACCCAGTACTTC. The genes are TRBV14 and TRBJ2-5, with a weak D call TRBD1 (6 bases). The CDR3 totals 12 residues. CDR1 and CDR2 (germline): SGHDN, FVKESK. V was shortened by 8 bases and J by 5 bases, with 12 bases between the two germline ends.

This clonotype was observed a handful of times. The chain links TRBV29-1 to TRBJ2-7; 7 bases are a match to TRBD1. CDR3 length equals 16 residues. V shed 0 bases and J 6 bases; nucleotides not matched to a gene: 14. Germline CDR1 is SQVTM and CDR2 is ANQGSEA. This CDR3 reads CSVEDPDRMGLGEQYF. The DNA of the CDR3 is TGCAGCGTTGAAGATCCGGACAGGATGGGTCTCGGCGAGCAGTACTTC.

With regard to this clonotype: One end of the junction varies from germline; a read error may be responsible. The chain recombines TRBV7-9 with TRBJ1-1; D gene uncertain. Germline assignment: CDR1 SEHNR and CDR2 FQNEAQ (reference sequence). This CDR3 is built from 15 residues. The CDR3 loop reads CASSPNMAANTEAFF. The CDR3 region has the DNA TGCGCCAGCAGCCCTAACATGGCTGCAAACACTGAAGCTTTCTTT.

This clonotype was counted a few times. In nucleotides, the CDR3 is TGTGCCAGCGGCCCGGGACAGGGGGCCTACGAGCAGTACTTC. Translation gives CASGPGQGAYEQYF. The chain is built from TRBV6-1 and TRBJ2-7; 11 positions match TRBD1. CDR1 is MNHNS, CDR2 SASEGT, per germline. Unmatched junction bases numbered 5, after V lost 8 bases and J lost 2 bases. CDR3 length: 14 residues.

The chain is built from TRBV20-1 and TRBJ2-7, with 10 positions matching TRBD2. Looked up from germline, CDR1 is DFQATT and CDR2 is SNEGSKA (reference sequence). Trimming removed 3 bases from V and 7 bases from J; junction bases left unmatched: 9. CDR3 length equals 14 residues. The CDR3 loop reads CSASGLAGVLEQYF. The CDR3 DNA follows: TGCAGTGCTAGTGGGCTAGCGGGAGTCTTAGAGCAGTACTTC.

This clonotype was detected ten times or more. The chain uses TRBV2 and TRBJ2-5, with TRBD1 as a possible D gene (5 bases). CDR3 length: 12 residues. V gave up 6 bases and J gave up 0 bases, with 5 bases separating them. The V gene's germline CDR1 is SNHLY and CDR2 FYNNEI. CDR3 in amino acids: CASRDNQETQYF. The CDR3 DNA reads TGTGCCAGCAGGGACAACCAAGAGACCCAGTACTTC.

This clonotype was counted at least ten times. The genes are TRBV20-1 and TRBJ2-5; TRBD2 is a possible D gene (6 bases). Germline loops: CDR1 DFQATT, CDR2 SNEGSKA (reference sequence). V was shortened by 0 bases and J by 5 bases, with 19 bases between the two germline ends. The CDR3 length is 16 residues. The CDR3 coding sequence is TGCAGTGCTAGAGATAGTGGGCGGGGTCCAGCGGAGACCCAGTACTTC. Its protein product is CSARDSGRGPAETQYF.

The chain links TRBV2 to TRBJ2-7; D gene uncertain. CDR1 and CDR2 from the germline V gene are SNHLY and FYNNEI. V dropped 0 bases and J dropped 0 bases, with 9 bases sitting between them. The CDR3 runs to 15 residues. CDR3 sequence: CASSEAAGISYEQYF. The CDR3 nucleotides read TGTGCCAGCAGTGAAGCCGCAGGAATCTCCTACGAGCAGTACTTC. Full variable domain (rest looked up from reference TRBV2 and TRBJ2-7): EPEVTQTPSHQVTQMGQEVILRCVPISNHLYFYWYRQILGQKVEFLVSFYNNEISEKSEIFDDQFSVERPDGSNFTLKIRSTKLEDSAMYFCASSEAAGISYEQYFGPGTRLTVT.

Of note for this clonotype: One end of the junction is discordant with germline, which a read error may explain. The chain carries TRBV7-7 and TRBJ1-1, with D possibly matching TRBD1 (6 bases). This CDR3 comprises 13 residues. CDR1 and CDR2 from the germline V gene are SSHAT and FNYEAQ (reference sequence). DNA for the CDR3: TGTGCTAGCAGTTACGACAGGAGCACCGAAGCTTTCTTT. This encodes CASSYDRSTEAFF.

The chain uses TRBV7-2 and TRBJ1-5; D might be TRBD1 (5 bases). The germline V and J ends were trimmed by 5 bases and 7 bases, with 15 bases remaining between them. This CDR3 comprises 14 residues. Germline CDR1 reads SGHTA; CDR2 reads FQGNSA. The CDR3 sequence: CASSPGGLSQPQHF. The CDR3 DNA follows: TGTGCCAGCAGCCCTGGGGGGTTGAGCCAGCCCCAGCATTTT.

This clonotype was seen at least ten times. The chain combines TRBV15 with TRBJ1-4; D might be TRBD1 (6 bases). Looked up from germline, CDR1 is LNHNV and CDR2 is YYDKDF (reference sequence). Trimming removed 0 bases from V and 8 bases from J, with 13 bases in between. This CDR3 spans 15 amino acids. Here the CDR3 reads CATSRDIRGEEKLFF. In nucleotides, the CDR3 is TGTGCCACCAGCAGAGATATCAGGGGAGAAGAAAAACTGTTTTTT. Filled out from reference TRBV15 and TRBJ1-4, the complete variable domain reads DAMVIQNPRYQVTQFGKPVTLSCSQTLNHNVMYWYQQKSSQAPKLLFHYYDKDFNNEADTPDNFQSRRPNTSFCFLDIRSPGLGDTAMYLCATSRDIRGEEKLFFGSGTQLSVL.